A selection of T cell receptor beta chains follows, all from one sample in a study of cytomegalovirus exposure and HLA in healthy donors. The protocol was immunoSEQ multiplex PCR, while the TCRdb copy is restricted to in-frame clones and leaves out a portion. The sample contains around 140,000 clones, about two thirds of which appear only once. The specimen sequenced was PBMCs. Every receptor here comes from a man in his fifties or sixties in good health and CMV-seropositive. Both conserved end residues are trimmed from each CDR3. Size is stated for part of the rows, as once, few or many counts, or as a class when the clone is expanded.

size,V,J,CDR3
.,TRBV6-5,TRBJ1-2,ASTGAYGYT
.,TRBV9,TRBJ1-2,ASSPGTVYGYT
once,TRBV5-6,.,ASSRTVLTYEQY
.,TRBV7-9,TRBJ1-2,ASSSGTGGADGSYT
.,TRBV6-5,TRBJ2-7,ASSRSGTGGHEQY
.,TRBV28,TRBJ1-1,ASRSGCRAF
few,TRBV10-2,TRBJ2-3,ASSLGAGTGRTDTQY
.,TRBV11-3,TRBJ1-2,ASSRMGQSNYGYT
few,TRBV5-1,TRBJ2-7,ASSSSGGPYEQY
.,TRBV7-6,TRBJ2-1,ASSFPYSRNYNEQF
.,TRBV18,TRBJ2-1,ASSPRASRSYNEQF
.,TRBV7-9,TRBJ2-2,ASRTGNGELF
.,TRBV29-1,TRBJ2-1,SVEDQSLSGSGTYNEQF
few,TRBV5-1,TRBJ2-1,ASSHPGLAGGNEQF
.,TRBV19,TRBJ2-3,ASSIGGGSGTDTQY
.,TRBV6-1,.,ASSENNGGGSSYEQY
.,TRBV18,TRBJ2-2,ASSPQGTRTGELF
.,TRBV6-5,TRBJ2-2,ASSPGAAGGELF
.,TRBV7-2,TRBJ2-7,ASSFPGQAGEQY
once,TRBV15,TRBJ2-1,ATSRDSGGLLDEQF
.,TRBV10-1,TRBJ1-2,ASSEVRTERPNYGYT
.,TRBV5-1,TRBJ2-3,ASSPGLAGGTDTQY
few,TRBV6-6,TRBJ2-2,ASRLQSAGELF
.,TRBV7-8,TRBJ1-1,ASSLYREAEAF
.,TRBV6-1,TRBJ1-2,ASSEARAYYGYT
few,TRBV29-1,TRBJ2-1,SVGGGSYNEQF
.,TRBV13,TRBJ2-7,ASSPGQREQY
few,TRBV4-1,TRBJ2-3,ASSQLGLAGGPSPNTQY
.,TRBV4-1,TRBJ1-2,ASSQEKRQGSGYT
once,TRBV10-3,TRBJ1-1,AISLQGSRTEAF
.,TRBV28,TRBJ1-2,ASSWGGTNYGYT
.,TRBV29-1,TRBJ2-7,SVKLAVEQY
.,TRBV5-1,TRBJ1-3,ASSPGRYNSGNTIY
.,TRBV7-6,TRBJ2-3,ASSLGIGGGGSDTQY
.,TRBV9,TRBJ2-1,ASSVESGGYNEQF
.,TRBV7-9,TRBJ2-7,ASSLGQRRY
.,TRBV2,TRBJ1-2,ASSGDRAGYGYT
.,TRBV5-8,TRBJ2-2,ASSSGTLYTGELF
.,TRBV29-1,TRBJ2-7,SVGVDRDYEQY
.,TRBV11-1,TRBJ2-1,ASSLDGTGDDEQF
.,TRBV4-1,TRBJ1-2,ASSHRARVRDGYT
.,TRBV14,TRBJ2-5,ASSLGLAGAEETQY
.,TRBV5-6,TRBJ2-5,ASSSDTETQY
.,TRBV7-3,TRBJ2-5,ASSLTGSHSETQY
few,TRBV19,TRBJ1-6,ASRPGRGNNSPLH
.,TRBV2,TRBJ1-2,ASSERQGARGYT
.,TRBV15,TRBJ2-3,ATSRVRGGGVADTQY
.,TRBV6-6,TRBJ1-6,ASVKARNSPLH